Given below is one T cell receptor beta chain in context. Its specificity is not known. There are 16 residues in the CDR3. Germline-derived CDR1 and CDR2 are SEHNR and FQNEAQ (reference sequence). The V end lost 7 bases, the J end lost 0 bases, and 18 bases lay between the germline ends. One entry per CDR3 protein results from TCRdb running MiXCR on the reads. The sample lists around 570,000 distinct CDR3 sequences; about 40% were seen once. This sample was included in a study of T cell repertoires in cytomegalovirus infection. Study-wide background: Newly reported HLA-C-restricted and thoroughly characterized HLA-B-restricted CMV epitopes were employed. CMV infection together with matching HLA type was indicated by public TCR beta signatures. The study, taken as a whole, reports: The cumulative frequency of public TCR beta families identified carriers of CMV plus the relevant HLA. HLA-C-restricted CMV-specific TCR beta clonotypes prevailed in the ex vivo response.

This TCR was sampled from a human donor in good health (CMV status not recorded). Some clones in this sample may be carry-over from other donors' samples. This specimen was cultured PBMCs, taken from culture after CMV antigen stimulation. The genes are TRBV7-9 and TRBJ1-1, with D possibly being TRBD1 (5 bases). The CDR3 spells CASTPIPGPLNTEAFF. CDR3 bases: TGTGCCAGCACCCCTATCCCGGGACCCTTGAACACTGAAGCTTTCTTT.